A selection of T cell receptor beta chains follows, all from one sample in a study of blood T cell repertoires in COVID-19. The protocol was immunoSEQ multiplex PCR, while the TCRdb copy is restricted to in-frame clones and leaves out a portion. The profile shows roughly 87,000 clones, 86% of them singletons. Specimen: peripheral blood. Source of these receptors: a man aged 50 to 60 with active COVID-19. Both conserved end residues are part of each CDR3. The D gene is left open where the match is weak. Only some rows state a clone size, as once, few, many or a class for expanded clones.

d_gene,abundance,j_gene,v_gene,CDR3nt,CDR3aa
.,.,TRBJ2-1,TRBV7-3,TGTGCCAGCAGCTTGGTAGCCCACAATGAGCAGTTCTTC,CASSLVAHNEQFF
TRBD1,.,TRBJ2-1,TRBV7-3,TGTGCCAGCAGCGCCCAGGGGGCGCTTAGCAATGAGCAGTTCTTC,CASSAQGALSNEQFF
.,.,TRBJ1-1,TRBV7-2,TGTGCCAGCAGCTTATCCCCAGGTAACACTGAAGCTTTCTTT,CASSLSPGNTEAFF
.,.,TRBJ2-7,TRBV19,TGTGCCAGTAGTTCCCAGGGGCTGGGTTCCGACGAGCAGTACTTC,CASSSQGLGSDEQYF
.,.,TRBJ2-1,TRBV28,TGTGCCAGCGGACTAGGGGGTGAGCAGTTCTTC,CASGLGGEQFF
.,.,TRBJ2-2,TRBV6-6,TGTGCCAGCAGTTACCCTTACACCGGGGAGCTGTTTTTT,CASSYPYTGELFF
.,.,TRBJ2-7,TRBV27,TGTGCCAGCAGGGGGGCCCCTCCGGGCGAGCAGTACTTC,CASRGAPPGEQYF
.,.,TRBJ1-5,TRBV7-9,TGTGCCAGCAGCTTAGAATCAGGGGGCAATCAGCCCCAGCATTTT,CASSLESGGNQPQHF
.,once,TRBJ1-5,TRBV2,TGTGCCAGCAGCCCTTCCGGTGGGGGCAGTCAGCCCCAGCATTTT,CASSPSGGGSQPQHF
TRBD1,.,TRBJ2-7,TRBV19,TGTGCCAGTAGTAACCGGGACAGGCCCCCCTACGAGCAGTACTTC,CASSNRDRPPYEQYF
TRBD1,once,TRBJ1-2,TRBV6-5,TGTGCCAGCAGTTACCAGGACAGGGCTGGCGGCTACACCTTC,CASSYQDRAGGYTF
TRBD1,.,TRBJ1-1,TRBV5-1,TGCGCCAGCAGGCCCGGGACAGGGGGCGCGGCAACTGAAGCTTTCTTT,CASRPGTGGAATEAFF
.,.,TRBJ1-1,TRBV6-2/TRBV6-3,TGTGCCAGCAGTTACGAGCATCGGTGGGAGGGAACTGAAGCTTTCTTT,CASSYEHRWEGTEAFF
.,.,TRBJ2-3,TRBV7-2,TGTGCCAGCAGCTCGCGGCGGGGCCTCGCAGATACGCAGTATTTT,CASSSRRGLADTQYF
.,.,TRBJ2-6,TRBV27,TGTGCCAGTGGCCTGGCCGGGGCCAACGTCCTGACTTTC,CASGLAGANVLTF
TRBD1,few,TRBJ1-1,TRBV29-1,TGCAGCGTTGCTACTGGGACAGGGGTTCCTGAAGCTTTCTTT,CSVATGTGVPEAFF
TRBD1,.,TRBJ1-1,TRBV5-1,TGCGCCAGCAGCCACGGACAGGGAGACACTGAAGCTTTCTTT,CASSHGQGDTEAFF
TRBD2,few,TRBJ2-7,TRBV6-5,TGTGCCAGCAGGCATATAGCGGGCTACGAGCAGTACTTC,CASRHIAGYEQYF